One and the same sample provided the 6 T cell receptor beta chains below, sequenced in a study of blood T cell repertoires in COVID-19. Using immunoSEQ multiplex PCR, the repertoire was profiled, and TCRdb retains in-frame clones only, with some absent. In the table there are over 90,000 clones, 80% to 95% of which are singletons. Sequences were obtained from peripheral blood. Source of these receptors: a woman aged 45-59 years with COVID-19, enrolled during active disease.

The chain recombines TRBV28 with TRBJ1-6; perhaps TRBD1 as D (5 bases). V was cut by 8 bases and J by 9 bases, with 17 bases left in between. Looked up from germline, CDR1 is MDHEN and CDR2 is SYDVKM. The CDR3 spans 14 residues. The CDR3 bases are TGTGCCAGCCGTAATGCGGGGCTCGGTTCACCCCTCCACTTT. Amino acid sequence: CASRNAGLGSPLHF.

The rearrangement links TRBV27 to TRBJ2-7, with D unclear. CDR3 size: 16 residues. Trimming pared 3 bases from V and 5 bases from J, leaving 20 bases between. The V gene's germline CDR1 is MNHEY and CDR2 SMNVEV (reference sequence). CDR3 nucleotides: TGTGCCAGCAGTTTTGACCCCCCCGTCGGGTTTGACGAGCAGTACGTC. This sequence encodes CASSFDPPVGFDEQYV.

The genes are TRBV5-4 and TRBJ2-7, with a possible D match to TRBD1 (6 bases). Germline values: CDR1 SGHNT, CDR2 YYREEE (reference sequence). The CDR3 contains 15 residues. V was trimmed by 4 bases and J by 0 bases, leaving 14 bases between them. In DNA, the CDR3 is TGTGCCAGCAGCCTCAACAGGGCAAGCTCCTACGAGCAGTACTTC. Encoded protein: CASSLNRASSYEQYF.

The V call is TRBV2, the J call TRBJ2-3, with D perhaps TRBD1 (6 bases). V lost 6 bases, J lost 0 bases, and 10 bases lay in between. The CDR3 contains 14 residues. The germline V gene has CDR1 SNHLY and CDR2 FYNNEI. CDR3 protein: CASSDRLSTDTQYF. The CDR3, as DNA: TGTGCCAGCAGCGACAGGCTTAGCACAGATACGCAGTATTTT.

CDR3 DNA sequence: TGTGCCAGCAGTGAACAGAGGAATGCTGAAGCTTTCTTT. This sequence encodes CASSEQRNAEAFF. The V and J genes are TRBV2 and TRBJ1-1, with D hard to call. The CDR3 contains 13 residues. CDR1 is SNHLY and CDR2 is FYNNEI in the germline V gene. V was cut by 2 bases and J by 6 bases, with 10 bases left in between.

This clone was observed a single time. The chain employs TRBV5-1 and TRBJ2-2; D remains ambiguous. Germline V gene sequence: CDR1 SGHRS, CDR2 YFSETQ. V was cut by 4 bases and J by 0 bases, with 10 bases left in between. The length of the CDR3 is 15 residues. CDR3 sequence (DNA): TGCGCCAGCAGCCCCAACACCGCGAACACCGGGGAGCTGTTTTTT. Amino acid sequence: CASSPNTANTGELFF.